Listed here are 17 T cell receptor beta chains from one sample, sequenced in a study of human T cells and chemical hapten exposure. Time point here: healthy volunteer bleed at 6 weeks. Unfractionated whole blood was the source from which total RNA was extracted. One entry per CDR3 protein, called by TCRdb with MiXCR from the RACE reads. The table records 60,000 to 80,000 distinct CDR3 sequences, about 5.7% of them present only once. What was sequenced was whole blood. Receptor source: a female donor in good health. Some clones in this sample may be carry-over from other donors' samples.

This clonotype was recorded at least ten times. This chain connects TRBV10-2 to TRBJ2-3; 14 nucleotides match TRBD2. The CDR3 totals 13 residues. The V gene end was trimmed by 8 bases and the J gene end by 5 bases; junction bases not matched to a gene: 0. Germline V gives CDR1 WSHSY, CDR2 SAAADI. Written as DNA, the CDR3 is TGCGCCAGCGGGACTAGCGGGAGAGATACGCAGTATTTT. It yields the protein CASGTSGRDTQYF.

This clonotype has ten or more counts. The J gene is TRBJ2-1, the V gene TRBV12-3 or TRBV12-4; 7 bases align to TRBD2. This CDR3 has 15 amino acids. V was pared by 5 bases and J by 5 bases, with 9 bases of the junction left unmatched. CDR3 coding DNA: TGTGCCAGCAGTCTGTTGGGGAGGGACCACAATGAGCAGTTCTTC. Amino acid sequence: CASSLLGRDHNEQFF.

Ten or more counts support this clonotype. CDR3 sequence: CASSIHRVSNQPQHF. CDR3 bases: TGTGCCAGCAGCATCCACAGGGTTAGCAATCAGCCCCAGCATTTT. This chain uses TRBV5-6 with TRBJ1-5, with D perhaps TRBD1 (6 bases). The CDR3 is 15 residues long. V was pared by 4 bases and J by 0 bases, with 11 bases between. Per germline, CDR1 SGHDT and CDR2 YYEEEE.

The chain couples TRBV10-3 to TRBJ1-5, with 9 nucleotides matching TRBD1. The CDR3 is 16 amino acids. V was clipped by 3 bases and J by 1 base; unmatched bases: 4. Germline CDR1 ENHRY, CDR2 SYGVKD. The CDR3 here is CAISEPGTGSNQPQHF. The CDR3 DNA is TGTGCCATCAGTGAACCTGGGACAGGGAGCAATCAGCCCCAGCATTTT.

The table lists this clonotype with many counts. This rearrangement joins TRBV20-1 to TRBJ1-3; the D is unclear. Per the germline V gene, CDR1 is DFQATT and CDR2 is SNEGSKA (reference sequence). V was cut by 3 bases and J by 0 bases, with 9 bases left in between. This CDR3 comprises 14 residues. The CDR3 region has the DNA TGCAGTGCTAGTCAGCTGAGCTCTGGAAACACCATATATTTT. Its translation: CSASQLSSGNTIYF.

This clonotype has ten or more counts. This sequence joins TRBV28 and TRBJ1-6, with D perhaps TRBD1 (6 bases). This CDR3 has 13 residues. Germline V CDR1 and CDR2: MDHEN, SYDVKM. The DNA for the CDR3 is TGTGTCACGCAGGGGCCATGGGGTTCACCCCTCCACTTT. Amino acid sequence: CVTQGPWGSPLHF.

This clonotype was seen many times. The V call is TRBV4-2, the J call TRBJ2-3, with 7 bases matching TRBD1. The CDR3 covers 14 residues. J was trimmed by 6 bases and V by 4 bases; bases with no gene match: 7. Per germline, CDR1 LGHNA and CDR2 YNFKEQ. The CDR3 here is CASSRIGQADTQYF. CDR3 DNA sequence: TGTGCCAGCAGCCGAATCGGACAGGCGGATACGCAGTATTTT.

The table lists this clonotype with many counts. V is TRBV5-6 and J is TRBJ1-1; TRBD1 matches 10 bases. Germline V CDR1 and CDR2: SGHDT, YYEEEE. The CDR3 runs to 14 residues. With 0 bases clipped from V and 5 bases from J, the junction kept 1 base outside the gene matches. DNA for the CDR3: TGTGCCAGCAGCTTGGGGACAGGGGGGACTGAAGCTTTCTTT. Its translation is CASSLGTGGTEAFF.

The chain recombines TRBV4-1 with TRBJ2-1, with 11 bases that match TRBD2. In germline, CDR1 is MGHRA, CDR2 YSYEKL. V trimming: 1 base; J trimming: 7 bases; junction bases outside the gene matches: 15. The CDR3 runs 19 residues. Here the CDR3 DNA reads TGCGCCAGCAGCCAAGTCCTACTAGCGGGAGCGGCCGGGGAAAATGAGCAGTTCTTC. This translates into CASSQVLLAGAAGENEQFF.

J is TRBJ2-7 and V is TRBV7-8, with a tentative D call TRBD2 (5 bases). This CDR3 comprises 13 residues. V was cut by 3 bases and J by 3 bases, with 9 bases left in between. The germline gives CDR1 SGHVS, CDR2 FQNEAQ. The CDR3 loop reads CASSLGADYEQYF. In DNA, the CDR3 is TGTGCCAGCAGCTTGGGAGCGGACTACGAGCAGTACTTC.

A few counts support this clonotype. This chain uses TRBV20-1 with TRBJ1-5; D possibly corresponds to TRBD1 (5 bases). V was clipped by 1 base and J by 6 bases, with 13 bases between them. The CDR3 is made up of 14 amino acids. Germline CDR1 and CDR2: DFQATT and SNEGSKA (reference sequence). This CDR3 reads CSARVGREGQPQHF. CDR3 in DNA: TGCAGTGCTAGAGTCGGCAGGGAAGGTCAGCCCCAGCATTTT.

This clonotype was observed at least ten times. This chain joins TRBV20-1 and TRBJ2-1; D is possibly TRBD2 (6 bases). Germline V gene lookup returns CDR1 DFQATT and CDR2 SNEGSKA (reference sequence). CDR3 length equals 16 residues. V was trimmed by 2 bases and J by 0 bases, leaving 14 bases between them. The CDR3 nucleotides read TGCAGTGCTAGATCCTATAGCGGAAGCTCCTACAATGAGCAGTTCTTC. Residues: CSARSYSGSSYNEQFF.

The chain uses TRBV18 and TRBJ1-1; the D gene is possibly TRBD1 (6 bases). Per the germline V gene, CDR1 is KGHSH and CDR2 is LQKENI. The CDR3 spans 15 residues. V lost 3 bases, J lost 1 base, and 12 bases lay in between. The CDR3 here is CASSPGAAGNTEAFF. The CDR3 bases are TGTGCCAGCTCACCGGGGGCGGCAGGGAACACTGAAGCTTTCTTT.

The sample holds many counts of this clonotype. The chain combines TRBV7-2 with TRBJ2-5, with D possibly matching TRBD1 (7 bases). Trimming removed 3 bases from V and 5 bases from J, with 13 bases in between. CDR1 SGHTA and CDR2 FQGNSA come from the germline V gene. There are 14 residues in the CDR3. CDR3 amino acids: CASSLRQGGETQYF. CDR3 nucleotides: TGTGCCAGCAGCTTGCGACAGGGAGGCGAGACCCAGTACTTC.

This rearrangement joins TRBV21-1 to TRBJ2-7. TRBV21-1 constitutes a pseudogene. The CDR3 loop spans 15 amino acids. The CDR3 nucleotides read TGTGCCAGCAGCAAAGAGCACAGTATCTCCTACGAGCAGTACTTC. Translating it yields CASSKEHSISYEQYF.

In this sample, this clonotype turned up many times. J is TRBJ2-3 and V is TRBV10-3, with D hard to call. V lost 3 bases, J lost 0 bases, and 1 base lay in between. CDR3 size: 12 residues. Per the germline V gene, CDR1 is ENHRY and CDR2 is SYGVKD. DNA for the CDR3: TGTGCCATCAGTGACAGCACAGATACGCAGTATTTT. Its protein is CAISDSTDTQYF.

The chain links TRBV28 to TRBJ1-1; D gene ambiguous. The germline V gene encodes CDR1 MDHEN and CDR2 SYDVKM. V was pared by 6 bases and J by 1 base, with 12 bases between. The CDR3 runs 14 residues. The chain's CDR3 is CASSPTTENTEAFF. The CDR3 coding sequence is TGTGCCAGCAGCCCCACCACAGAGAACACTGAAGCTTTCTTT. Full variable domain (missing parts from reference TRBV28 and TRBJ1-1): DVKVTQSSRYLVKRTGEKVFLECVQDMDHENMFWYRQDPGLGLRLIYFSYDVKMKEKGDIPEGYSVSREKKERFSLILESASTNQTSMYLCASSPTTENTEAFFGQGTRLTVV.